Listed below are T cell receptor beta chains from one sample, sequenced in a study of neurological immune-mediated disorders. TCRdb analysed the 5' RACE reads with MiXCR anew, one entry per CDR3 protein. The sample records about 58,000 distinct CDR3 sequences, 3% to 4% being singletons. The sequenced material came from PBMCs. These receptors were obtained from a woman aged 55 to 70 with multiple sclerosis. Both conserved end residues are part of each CDR3. The D gene is left open where the match is weak. Expanded clones are given a class, and other clones once, few, many or no size at all.

v_gene	abundance	j_gene	d_gene	CDR3nt	CDR3aa
TRBV20-1	many	TRBJ1-2	-	TGCAGTACCAGGGGCTTTAACTATGGCTACACCTTC	CSTRGFNYGYTF
TRBV11-2	-	TRBJ2-7	-	TGTGCCAGGAGGGGATCCTACGAGCAGTACTTC	CARRGSYEQYF
TRBV5-6	-	TRBJ2-6	-	TGTGCCAGCAGCTTGTGGACTGGGGCCAACGTCCTGACTTTC	CASSLWTGANVLTF
TRBV5-1	many	TRBJ2-7	-	TGCGCCAGCAGAGTTTCCGGGTCCTGGGACGAGCAGTACTTC	CASRVSGSWDEQYF
TRBV4-3	few	TRBJ2-3	TRBD2	TGCGCCAGCAGCCGCGGACTAGCGGGGGACAGAGGCACAGATACGCAGTATTTT	CASSRGLAGDRGTDTQYF
TRBV6-5	-	TRBJ2-7	-	TGTGCCAGCAGTTCAAGATACGAGCAGTACTTC	CASSSRYEQYF
TRBV10-3	many	TRBJ2-5	TRBD1	TGTGCCATGGGACAGGGGATAAGAGAGACCCAGTACTTC	CAMGQGIRETQYF
TRBV5-1	many	TRBJ2-3	-	TGCGCCAGCAGCGGTGAGGCCCCTGATACGCAGTATTTT	CASSGEAPDTQYF
TRBV29-1	many	TRBJ2-2	TRBD2	TGCAGCGTTGCGTGGCGGGGGAAAAGGGGGGAGCTGTTTTTT	CSVAWRGKRGELFF
TRBV6-5	many	TRBJ2-3	-	TGTGCCAGCAGTTATGGCTTCACAGATACGCAGTATTTT	CASSYGFTDTQYF
TRBV6-6	-	TRBJ1-2	-	TGTGCCAGCAGTTACTCGGACAGAGTGAGCGGCTACACCTTC	CASSYSDRVSGYTF
TRBV5-1	many	TRBJ2-1	TRBD1	TGCGCCAGCAGCATCGAGAACAGGGGCAATGAGCAGTTCTTC	CASSIENRGNEQFF
TRBV12-3/TRBV12-4	many	TRBJ2-7	TRBD1	TGTGCCAGCAGCTCCGGGACAGGGGGCTACGAGCAGTACTTC	CASSSGTGGYEQYF
TRBV20-1	many	TRBJ2-1	-	TGCAGTGCTACAAGCCTCCGGACACGAACAGATGAGCAGTTCTTC	CSATSLRTRTDEQFF
TRBV5-6	many	TRBJ1-6	TRBD1	TGTGCCAGCAGCTTCCGGGACAGCATAAGTTCAAGAACACCCCTCCACTTT	CASSFRDSISSRTPLHF
TRBV2	many	TRBJ1-1	-	TGTGCCAGCAGTGCTACAGGGATTTACAGAGAAGCTTTCTTT	CASSATGIYREAFF
TRBV20-1	-	TRBJ2-1	TRBD1	TGCAGTGCCAGAGGCCCAGGTACTACCGGGACAGGGGAAAATGAGCAGTTCTTC	CSARGPGTTGTGENEQFF
TRBV28	many	TRBJ1-5	-	TGTGCCAGCGTTTCCTTAAGACAGGTGTGGATGAGGCGCAATCAGCCCCAGCATTTT	CASVSLRQVWMRRNQPQHF
TRBV5-1	many	TRBJ2-2	TRBD1	TGCGCCAGCAGCAAGACAGGGGGCCACACCGGGGAGCTGTTTTTT	CASSKTGGHTGELFF
TRBV20-1	few	TRBJ1-2	-	TGCAGTGCTGACCCCGGGGCATATGGCTACACATTC	CSADPGAYGYTF
TRBV5-6	many	TRBJ2-2	-	TGTGCCAGCAGCTGGGGGGTTCGAGTTGACATGGCCGGGGAGCTGTTTTTT	CASSWGVRVDMAGELFF
TRBV9	many	TRBJ1-1	-	TGTGCCAGCACCCCGGGATACGTTTTGAACACTGAAGCTTTCTTT	CASTPGYVLNTEAFF
TRBV9	many	TRBJ2-2	-	TGTGCCAGCAGCGTACTAGAGAACACCGGGGAGCTGTTTTTT	CASSVLENTGELFF
TRBV6-2/TRBV6-3	many	TRBJ2-1	-	TGTGCCAGCAGCGACCTCTTCGAGGCTTGGATACAGGTTGCCTACAATGAGCAGTTCTTC	CASSDLFEAWIQVAYNEQFF
TRBV5-1	many	TRBJ2-7	-	TGCGCCAGCAGCTTGTTCTGGGACAAGATAAACGAGCAGTACTTC	CASSLFWDKINEQYF
TRBV20-1	many	TRBJ2-5	TRBD2	TGCAGTGCTAAGGGACTAGCGGGAGTCGATGAGACCCAGTACTTC	CSAKGLAGVDETQYF
TRBV20-1	many	TRBJ2-1	-	TGCAGTGCTAGAGATCCATCCCCGAGGGAGGATGAGCAGTTCTTC	CSARDPSPREDEQFF
TRBV7-8	few	TRBJ2-7	TRBD2	TGTGCCAGCAGCTTAGCGGGGCTAGCGGGCTCCTACGAGCAGTACTTC	CASSLAGLAGSYEQYF
TRBV27	many	TRBJ2-7	-	TGTGCCAGCAGCCGAACCGCGACAAGGGAGCAGTACTTC	CASSRTATREQYF
TRBV20-1	many	TRBJ1-2	-	TGCAGTGCCAGAAAAGGAAACTATGGCTACACCTTC	CSARKGNYGYTF
TRBV11-2	many	TRBJ2-2	-	TGTGCCAGCAGCTTGGACCCCGGCGAGCTGTTTTTT	CASSLDPGELFF
TRBV20-1	many	TRBJ2-3	TRBD1	TGCAGTGCTAGAGACCCGGGACAGGGGTTTTCAGATACGCAGTATTTT	CSARDPGQGFSDTQYF
TRBV7-2	few	TRBJ1-6	-	TGTGCCAGCAGCTTAGGGGCGGGTAGCTCCTATAATTCACCCCTCCACTTT	CASSLGAGSSYNSPLHF
TRBV20-1	many	TRBJ2-4	TRBD2	TGCAGTGCCGGGGGGATCGAACGGAACATTCAGTACTTC	CSAGGIERNIQYF
TRBV5-1	many	TRBJ2-1	-	TGCGCCAGCAGTACTCAGAGCCCCTACAATGAGCAGTTCTTC	CASSTQSPYNEQFF